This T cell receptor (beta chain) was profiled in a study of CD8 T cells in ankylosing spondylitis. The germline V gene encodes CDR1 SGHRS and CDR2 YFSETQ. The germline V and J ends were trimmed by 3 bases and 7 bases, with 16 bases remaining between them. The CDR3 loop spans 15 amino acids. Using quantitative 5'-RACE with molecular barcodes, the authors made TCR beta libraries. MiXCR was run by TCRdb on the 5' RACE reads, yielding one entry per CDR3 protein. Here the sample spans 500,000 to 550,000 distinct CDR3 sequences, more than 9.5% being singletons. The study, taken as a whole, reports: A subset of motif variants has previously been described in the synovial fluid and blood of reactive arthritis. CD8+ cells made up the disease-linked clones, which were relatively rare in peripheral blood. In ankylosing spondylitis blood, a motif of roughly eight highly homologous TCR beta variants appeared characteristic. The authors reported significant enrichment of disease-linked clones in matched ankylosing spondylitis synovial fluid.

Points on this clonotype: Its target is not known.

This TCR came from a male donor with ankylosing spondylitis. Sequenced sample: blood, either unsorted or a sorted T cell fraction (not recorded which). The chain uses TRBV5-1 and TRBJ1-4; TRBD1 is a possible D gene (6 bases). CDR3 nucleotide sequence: TGCGCCAGCAGCTGGGGGACACCGGAGGGTGAAAAACTGTTTTTT. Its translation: CASSWGTPEGEKLFF.